This T cell receptor beta chain was retrieved from a study of spatial heterogeneity in lung cancer. Study-wide context: The study consistently detected more beta-chain than alpha-chain sequences. Findings and caveats of the study: One measure, the expanded intratumoral alpha and beta TCR count, tracked tumor mutation counts.

Time point reported: sample taken at primary tumor resection. Sequencing of whole RNA from tumor, nontumor lung or frozen PBMC involved no sorting. The CDR3 runs 14 residues. Germline CDR1 WNHNN, CDR2 SYGVQD (reference sequence). After removal of 2 bases from V and 6 bases from J, the junction contained 5 bases not matched to a gene. In its sample, this clonotype is medium-sized. Its antigen remains unknown. TCRdb passed the 5' RACE reads through MiXCR, listing each CDR3 protein once. The table records about 6,900 distinct CDR3 sequences, 6.5% to 8% of them present only once. V usage is TRBV10-1 and J usage is TRBJ2-7; 9 nucleotides match TRBD2. The sequence was collected from a male donor with early-stage non-small cell lung cancer. Here the sequenced sample was lung tumor tissue, taken at surgery. CDR3 region: CASSETGTSLEQYF. The CDR3, as DNA: TGCGCCAGCAGTGAGACTGGGACTAGCCTCGAGCAGTACTTC.